A single sample is the source of the 25 T cell receptor beta chains below, sequenced in a study of blood T cell repertoires in COVID-19. TCRdb's copy holds only in-frame clones and misses some; the assay was immunoSEQ multiplex PCR. The top ten clones hold about 0.63% of a sample with some 140,000 clones, roughly 88% of them seen once. What was sequenced was peripheral blood. The receptors shown here come from a man aged 55 to 69 with COVID-19, enrolled during active disease.

The V call is TRBV9, the J call TRBJ2-5, with 8 positions matching TRBD1. In germline, CDR1 is SGDLS, CDR2 YYNGEE. The CDR3 runs 17 residues. V shed 0 bases and J 5 bases; nucleotides not matched to a gene: 12. The CDR3 reads CASSVDFGRGRRETQYF. CDR3 coding DNA: TGTGCCAGCAGCGTAGACTTCGGCAGGGGGCGCAGGGAGACCCAGTACTTC.

This chain links TRBV18 with TRBJ1-1; D gene ambiguous. V lost 4 bases and J lost 1, with 7 bases in between. The germline CDR1 and CDR2 sequences are KGHSH and LQKENI. The length of the CDR3 is 13 residues. CDR3 sequence (DNA): TGTGCCAGCTCACAATACGGGAACACTGAAGCTTTCTTT. As protein: CASSQYGNTEAFF.

The V gene is TRBV7-2, the J gene TRBJ1-1; tentative D call: TRBD1 (6 bases). The CDR3 is 13 amino acids. Germline CDR1 is SGHTA and CDR2 is FQGNSA. V was pared by 8 bases and J by 0 bases, with 10 bases between. The CDR3 DNA reads as TGTGCCAGCGGACAGCAAGTGAACACTGAAGCTTTCTTT. Protein product: CASGQQVNTEAFF.

This clone was found once. The chain couples TRBV7-2 to TRBJ1-2; 7 bases fit TRBD1. CDR1 and CDR2 from the germline V gene are SGHTA and FQGNSA. The V gene end was trimmed by 0 bases and the J gene end by 7 bases; junction bases not matched to a gene: 5. The CDR3 runs to 14 residues. The CDR3 sequence: CASSLAQGGAGYTF. CDR3 nucleotides: TGTGCCAGCAGCTTAGCCCAGGGGGGAGCTGGCTACACCTTC.

This clone was detected only a few times. The CDR3 nucleotides read TGTGCCAGCAGTTACACCGGACAGGGGAGGAAAGGTGGCTACACCTTC. Translating it yields CASSYTGQGRKGGYTF. V is TRBV6-6 and J is TRBJ1-2; 9 positions agree with TRBD1. The CDR3 spans 16 residues. V dropped 2 bases and J dropped 7; count of bases not matched to a gene: 11. The germline V gene encodes CDR1 MNHNY and CDR2 SVGAGI (reference sequence).

The rearrangement uses TRBV7-2 and TRBJ1-3; no firm D call. Trimming took 1 base from V and 0 from J, leaving 7 bases between them. Germline-derived CDR1 and CDR2 are SGHTA and FQGNSA. This CDR3 is 15 amino acids long. The CDR3 loop reads CASSLGQVSGNTIYF. The CDR3 DNA reads TGTGCCAGCAGCTTAGGACAAGTCTCTGGAAACACCATATATTTT.

Remarks on this clone: Other DNA sequences in the sample encode the same CDR3. This chain joins TRBV2 and TRBJ1-4; a possible D gene is TRBD1 (6 bases). In germline, CDR1 is SNHLY, CDR2 FYNNEI. V shed 3 bases and J shed 7 bases, with 6 bases lying between them. The CDR3 sequence is 12 residues long. CDR3 in amino acids: CASSDRGEKLFF. The CDR3 DNA follows: TGTGCCAGCAGTGACAGGGGTGAAAAACTGTTTTTT.

V gene TRBV19 combines with J gene TRBJ1-1; D not certain. The CDR3 is 13 amino acids. V was cut by 5 bases and J by 1 base, with 8 bases left in between. Germline V gene data show CDR1 as LNHDA and CDR2 as SQIVND (reference sequence). Here the CDR3 reads CASSLTQNTEAFF. CDR3 in DNA: TGTGCCAGTAGTCTTACACAGAACACTGAAGCTTTCTTT.

This clone was seen repeatedly, ten times or more. The genes are TRBV5-1 and TRBJ2-7; 11 positions match TRBD1. V trimming: 4 bases; J trimming: 4 bases; junction bases outside the gene matches: 4. This CDR3 spans 14 amino acids. Germline assignment: CDR1 SGHRS and CDR2 YFSETQ. The CDR3 nucleotides are TGCGCCAGCAGCGTGGACAGGGGGCTGTACGAGCAGTACTTC. Translated, it gives CASSVDRGLYEQYF.

The chain uses TRBV5-1 and TRBJ2-2; 11 positions match TRBD2. The CDR3 spans 16 residues. Germline V lookup: CDR1 SGHRS, CDR2 YFSETQ. With 4 bases clipped from V and 8 bases from J, the junction kept 10 bases outside the gene matches. The CDR3 reads CASSMRLAGSLGELFF. The DNA of the CDR3 is TGCGCCAGCAGCATGAGACTAGCGGGAAGTTTAGGGGAGCTGTTTTTT. Variable domain in full (rest from reference TRBV5-1 and TRBJ2-2): KAGVTQTPRYLIKTRGQQVTLSCSPISGHRSVSWYQQTPGQGLQFLFEYFSETQRNKGNFPGRFSGRQFSNSRSEMNVSTLELGDSALYLCASSMRLAGSLGELFFGEGSRLTVL.

The gene calls are TRBV3-1 (or the pseudogene TRBV3-2) and TRBJ1-2; unclear D gene. Germline V lookup: CDR1 LGHDT, CDR2 YNNKEL (reference sequence). Trimming pared 0 bases from V and 4 bases from J, leaving 12 bases between. The CDR3 runs to 15 residues. The CDR3 sequence is CASSQDTNSGYGYTF. The DNA of the CDR3 is TGTGCCAGCAGCCAAGACACCAATAGTGGCTATGGCTACACCTTC.

The chain uses TRBV29-1 and TRBJ1-1; perhaps TRBD1 as D (6 bases). This CDR3 has 13 amino acids. V dropped 4 bases and J dropped 3 bases, with 12 bases sitting between them. Germline V CDR1 and CDR2: SQVTM, ANQGSEA. The CDR3 protein is CSVGGGWDTEAFF. DNA for the CDR3: TGCAGCGTTGGAGGGGGTTGGGACACTGAAGCTTTCTTT.

This sequence joins TRBV7-9 and TRBJ1-6, with no clear D. CDR3 length equals 15 residues. Between the trimmed V and J ends, which lost 5 bases and 6 bases, there was a span of 14 bases. Germline V gives CDR1 SEHNR, CDR2 FQNEAQ (reference sequence). CDR3 residues: CASSPQAGGNSPLHF. CDR3 sequence (DNA): TGTGCCAGCAGCCCCCAGGCAGGAGGTAATTCACCCCTCCACTTT.

The rearrangement uses TRBV7-3 and TRBJ2-1, with 9 bases identical to TRBD1. Germline V CDR1 and CDR2: SGHTA, FQGTGA. This CDR3 region has 14 residues. V was clipped by 1 base and J by 7 bases; unmatched bases: 2. CDR3 DNA sequence: TGTGCCAGCAGCTTAAGACAGGGGGGAAATGAGCAGTTCTTC. Its protein is CASSLRQGGNEQFF. Looking up the rest from reference TRBV7-3 and TRBJ2-1 gives the full variable domain: GAGVSQTPSNKVTEKGKYVELRCDPISGHTALYWYRQSLGQGPEFLIYFQGTGAADDSGLPNDRFFAVRPEGSVSTLKIQRTERGDSAVYLCASSLRQGGNEQFFGPGTRLTVL.

The V gene is TRBV21-1, the J gene TRBJ2-2; the D call in the table, TRBD1, was not verified against the DNA. TRBV21-1 is annotated as a pseudogene. The CDR3 loop spans 16 amino acids. The DNA of the CDR3 is TGTGCCAGCAGCCCTTGGGACAGGGGGCTGACCGGGGAGCTGTTTTTT. Its translation is CASSPWDRGLTGELFF.

In this sample, this clone turned up a few times. CDR3: CASSDLESGEQYF. CDR3 bases: TGTGCCAGCAGTGATCTAGAGTCGGGCGAGCAGTACTTC. The rearrangement joins TRBV2 to TRBJ2-7; no clear D gene. The CDR3 sequence is 13 residues long. From germline, CDR1 is SNHLY and CDR2 FYNNEI. The ends were cut back, 3 bases at V and 6 bases at J, with 12 bases in the middle.

Only a few counts were recorded for this clone. Relative to the germline gene, one junction end is altered; a read error may explain this. The V call is TRBV24-1, the J call TRBJ2-1; the D gene is possibly TRBD2 (7 bases). The CDR3 runs 15 residues. Germline V gene data show CDR1 as KGHDR and CDR2 as SFDVKD. Written as DNA, the CDR3 is TGTGCCACCCGTGAGGGAGGGGGTCTCTACAATGAGCAGTTCTTC. Its translation: CATREGGGLYNEQFF.

J is TRBJ1-4 and V is TRBV18; 9 nucleotides line up with TRBD1. The CDR3 totals 15 residues. Unmatched junction bases numbered 4, after V lost 3 bases and J lost 5 bases. CDR1 and CDR2 (germline): KGHSH, LQKENI. CDR3 sequence: CASSPPGTGNEKLFF. CDR3 nucleotide sequence: TGTGCCAGCTCACCGCCCGGGACAGGGAATGAAAAACTGTTTTTT.

The genes are TRBV4-2 and TRBJ1-6; TRBD1 is a possible D gene (6 bases). V was trimmed by 0 bases and J by 13 bases, leaving 16 bases between them. The CDR3 is 15 amino acids. Germline V CDR1 and CDR2: LGHNA, YNFKEQ. CDR3 sequence reads: CASSQEGAGQRPLHF. CDR3 in DNA: TGTGCCAGCAGCCAAGAGGGGGCGGGTCAGCGGCCCCTCCACTTT.

V is TRBV7-9 and J is TRBJ1-1, with a weak D call TRBD1 (5 bases). The CDR3 runs to 14 residues. V was shortened by 5 bases and J by 0 bases, with 10 bases between the two germline ends. CDR1 and CDR2 from the germline V gene are SEHNR and FQNEAQ (reference sequence). As DNA, the CDR3 is TGTGCCAGCAGCCTGGACATGGTGAACACTGAAGCTTTCTTT. Translation gives CASSLDMVNTEAFF.

V and J are TRBV7-9 and TRBJ1-5, with 9 nucleotides matching TRBD1. The V gene's germline CDR1 is SEHNR and CDR2 FQNEAQ (reference sequence). This CDR3 has 18 residues. J gave up 0 bases and V 4 bases, and 10 bases lay outside the gene matches. CDR3 in amino acids: CASSSTPGQGHSNQPQHF. CDR3 nucleotide sequence: TGTGCCAGCAGCTCAACACCGGGACAGGGTCATAGCAATCAGCCCCAGCATTTT.

The chain carries TRBV24-1 and TRBJ1-2; TRBD1 aligns across 7 bases. With 3 bases clipped from V and 3 bases from J, the junction kept 6 bases outside the gene matches. CDR1 KGHDR and CDR2 SFDVKD come from the germline V gene. This CDR3 has 15 amino acids. The CDR3 is CATSDPGTVDYGYTF. CDR3 nucleotides: TGTGCCACCAGTGATCCCGGGACAGTTGACTATGGCTACACCTTC.

The chain recombines TRBV7-2 with TRBJ2-7; weak D call: TRBD2 (5 bases). CDR3 length: 12 amino acids. Trimming left V 5 bases short and J 6 bases short, with 11 bases between. CDR1 is SGHTA and CDR2 is FQGNSA in the germline V gene. The CDR3 region has the DNA TGTGCCAGCAGCCACGGTGGACTCGAGCAGTACTTC. This encodes CASSHGGLEQYF.

As regards this clone: Other DNA variants within this sample encode the same CDR3. The J gene is TRBJ1-1, the V gene TRBV7-2; no clear D. V lost 2 bases, J lost 0 bases, and 10 bases lay in between. Per germline, CDR1 SGHTA and CDR2 FQGNSA. The CDR3 length is 15 residues. CDR3 region: CASSLSPGMNTEAFF. The CDR3 bases are TGTGCCAGCAGCTTATCGCCCGGTATGAACACTGAAGCTTTCTTT.

The chain uses TRBV19 and TRBJ1-5, with D possibly matching TRBD1 (6 bases). Germline CDR1 reads LNHDA; CDR2 reads SQIVND (reference sequence). CDR3 length: 18 amino acids. V shed 3 bases and J shed 7 bases, with 25 bases lying between them. The chain's CDR3 is CASSIEAGRGGFAQPQHF. Here the CDR3 DNA reads TGTGCCAGTAGTATTGAGGCAGGACGAGGGGGTTTCGCCCAGCCCCAGCATTTT.